What follows describes a single T cell receptor beta chain. Its specific antigen is unknown. The record has no base qualities; no much larger clone is one base away. The data stem from a study of shared clonotypes between healthy human individuals (dated by TCRdb to the early 2020s). About the study as a whole: A couple of women and three men aged 18 to 49 years were included in the cohort. Per donor, three plates each were used for CD4 naive and CD4 memory, two for CD8 naive, and one for CD8 memory. To estimate repertoire size and how much clonotypes are shared between individuals, the study performed deep sequencing of blood TCR repertoires from a handful of healthy adults. To increase sequencing depth and limit assay-specific biases, different laboratories used diverse techniques to prepare libraries and sequence TCR repertoires. Between about 0.8 and 9.5 billion PBMCs per donor were obtained by leukapheresis.

Healthy HIV-negative adults with no recently reported acute infections or vaccinations were included as donors. All donors were Caucasian adults living in Nashville, Tennessee, USA. Magnetic negative selection was used to enrich CD4+ T cells, after which naive cells were positively selected on CD45RA and the negative fraction became the memory subset. Blood was collected by leukapheresis, and PBMCs were isolated by Ficoll-Histopaque density gradient centrifugation and then cryopreserved in liquid nitrogen vapor phase. Purity and quantity of every magnetically sorted T cell population were checked by analytical flow cytometry. From each sorted fraction, genomic DNA was isolated and quantified by UV absorbance on a Nanodrop 2000c. Beyond this particular receptor, the publication reports: Compared with non-shared clonotypes, clonotypes shared by all four sorted-subset donors had higher generation probabilities. Larger estimated clonotype richness was generally found for naive subsets than for memory subsets. The genetic and exposure-history diversity represented was limited by the small number of donors. Based on pairwise subsampling, the degree of clonotype sharing among donors was expected to be affected by sequencing depth. Sampling was restricted to blood, and TCR repertoires in tissue are likely to differ from TCR repertoires in blood. Incomplete sequencing was indicated by rarefaction of sorted-subset datasets, despite the large sequencing depth. Sharing across a handful of donors was observed for about 5% of naive CD4, 3% to 3.5% of naive CD8, over 2% of memory CD4, and roughly 0.4% of memory CD8 clonotypes.

There are 15 amino acids in the CDR3, from cysteine to phenylalanine inclusive. Only the CDR3 portion is preserved as DNA: 45 bases, with reading frame beginning at the first base. The germline V gene (reference sequence) provides CDR1 LNHDA and CDR2 SQIVND. V is pruned by 7 bases and J by 0 bases, leaving 5 bases of the junction without a gene match. Using the deep immunoSEQ assay, multiplex PCR amplified TCR CDR3 regions from genomic DNA. Extracted genomic DNA from each cell subset was spread evenly across all wells of several immunoSEQ 96-well plates, with each plate serving as a replicate. For sorted subsets, each replicate PCR was loaded with roughly 190 ng genomic DNA, equivalent to about 30,000 T cell genomes. Purified libraries were measured with a Qubit 3.0 fluorometer, size-checked on a Bioanalyzer 2100, and measured again with the KAPA Library Quantification kit. Every immunoSEQ 96-well plate was sequenced on a dedicated single-read 150-cycle Illumina NextSeq 550 flow cell. The paper's data handling went like this. Because the immunoSEQ output included only junctional sequences and no quality scores, the filtering could not be the same as the filtering used for full-length reads. Sequences were annotated with PyIR, a Python wrapper for IgBLAST v1.9, using IMGT germline references to assign V/J genes and CDR3. Reads were filtered out if the reads had weak V/J assignments (E-value above 1e-6), no CDR3, stop codons, out-of-frame junctions, or ambiguous translated residues. A V3J clonotype was defined by an identical inferred V gene, J gene, and CDR3 amino acid sequence. Percentage overlap between repertoires was calculated by dividing the number of shared unique clonotypes by the size of the smaller repertoire. RTK rarefaction, the Chao1 estimator, and Recon v2.1 estimates of unobserved clonotypes were used to assess repertoire richness. For all TCRbeta clonotypes obtained by the gDNA method from a handful of donors, generation probabilities were computed with OLGA. In its TCRdb copy, this immuneACCESS table keeps in-frame sequences only and misses some clones. Where compared with another copy, unresolved V genes explain less than half of these, and the others have no known cause. The D gene and trimming were derived from the DNA, and the V and J assignments and clone size from that table. The sample table shows roughly 500,000 clones, and 90% to 96% are seen once. The ten top clones hold about 0.06% of the sample.

The sample taken for sequencing was naive CD4+ T cells sorted from blood. The cell subset or site tag for this specimen amounts to: CD45RA+ positively selected. This receptor was identified in a woman aged 25 to 39 in good health. The V and J segments used are TRBV19 and TRBJ2-2; 7 middle bases align to TRBD2. The nucleotides read TGTGCCAGTACCCCGGGACTAACGAACACCGGGGAGCTGTTTTTT. Its coded protein is CASTPGLTNTGELFF.